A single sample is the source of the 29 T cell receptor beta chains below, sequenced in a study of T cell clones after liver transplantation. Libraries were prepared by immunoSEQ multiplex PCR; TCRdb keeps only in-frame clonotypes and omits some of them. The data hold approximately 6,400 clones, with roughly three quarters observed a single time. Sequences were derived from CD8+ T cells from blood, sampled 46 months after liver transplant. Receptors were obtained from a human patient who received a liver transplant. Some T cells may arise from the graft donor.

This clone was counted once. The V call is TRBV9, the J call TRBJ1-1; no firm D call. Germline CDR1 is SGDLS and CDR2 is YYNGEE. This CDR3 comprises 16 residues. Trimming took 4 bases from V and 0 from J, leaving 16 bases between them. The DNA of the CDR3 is TGTGCCAGCAGCACAGACCCGACGCTGATGAACACTGAAGCTTTCTTT. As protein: CASSTDPTLMNTEAFF. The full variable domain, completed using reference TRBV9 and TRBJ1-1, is DSGVTQTPKHLITATGQRVTLRCSPRSGDLSVYWYQQSLDQGLQFLIQYYNGEERAKGNILERFSAQQFPDLHSELNLSSLELGDSALYFCASSTDPTLMNTEAFFGQGTRLTVV.

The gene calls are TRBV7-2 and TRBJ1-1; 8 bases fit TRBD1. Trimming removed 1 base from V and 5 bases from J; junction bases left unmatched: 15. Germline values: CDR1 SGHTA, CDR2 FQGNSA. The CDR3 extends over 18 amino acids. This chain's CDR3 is CASSLVGPRQGAFTEAFF. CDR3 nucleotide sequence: TGTGCCAGCAGCTTAGTTGGTCCTCGGCAGGGGGCATTTACTGAAGCTTTCTTT.

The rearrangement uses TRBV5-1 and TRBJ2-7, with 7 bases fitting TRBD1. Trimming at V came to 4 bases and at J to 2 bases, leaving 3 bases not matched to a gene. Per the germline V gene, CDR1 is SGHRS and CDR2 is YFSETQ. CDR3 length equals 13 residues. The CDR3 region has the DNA TGCGCCAGCAGCGCCGGACAGGCCTACGAGCAGTACTTC. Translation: CASSAGQAYEQYF. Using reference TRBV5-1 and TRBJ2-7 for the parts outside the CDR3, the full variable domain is KAGVTQTPRYLIKTRGQQVTLSCSPISGHRSVSWYQQTPGQGLQFLFEYFSETQRNKGNFPGRFSGRQFSNSRSEMNVSTLELGDSALYLCASSAGQAYEQYFGPGTRLTVT.

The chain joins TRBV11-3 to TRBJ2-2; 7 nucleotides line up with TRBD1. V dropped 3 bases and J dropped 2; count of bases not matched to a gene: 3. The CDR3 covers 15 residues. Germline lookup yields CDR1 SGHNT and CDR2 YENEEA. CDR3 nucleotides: TGTGCCAGCAGCTTTAACAGGGGAAACACCGGGGAGCTGTTTTTT. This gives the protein CASSFNRGNTGELFF. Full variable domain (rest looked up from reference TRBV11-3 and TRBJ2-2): EAGVVQSPRYKIIEKKQPVAFWCNPISGHNTLYWYLQNLGQGPELLIRYENEEAVDDSQLPKDRFSAERLKGVDSTLKIQPAELGDSAVYLCASSFNRGNTGELFFGEGSRLTVL.

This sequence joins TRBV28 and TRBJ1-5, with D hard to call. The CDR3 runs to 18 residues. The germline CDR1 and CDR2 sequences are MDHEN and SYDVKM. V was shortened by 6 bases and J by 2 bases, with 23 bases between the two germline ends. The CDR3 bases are TGTGCCAGCAGCCAGATCGGTACTGTCCTTTGGGGCAATCAGCCCCAGCATTTT. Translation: CASSQIGTVLWGNQPQHF.

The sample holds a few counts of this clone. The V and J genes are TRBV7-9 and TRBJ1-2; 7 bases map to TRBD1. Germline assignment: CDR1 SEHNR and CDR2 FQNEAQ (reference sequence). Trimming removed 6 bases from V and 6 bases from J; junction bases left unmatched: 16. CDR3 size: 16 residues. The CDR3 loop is CASRSPETGNKDGYTF. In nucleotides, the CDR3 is TGTGCCAGCAGATCCCCCGAGACAGGGAATAAAGATGGCTACACCTTC.

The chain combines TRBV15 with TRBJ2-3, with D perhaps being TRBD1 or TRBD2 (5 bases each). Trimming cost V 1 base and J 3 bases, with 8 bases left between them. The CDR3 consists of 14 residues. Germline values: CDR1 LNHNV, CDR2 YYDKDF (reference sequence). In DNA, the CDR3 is TGTGCCACCAGCAGAGGAGGGGAAACAGATACGCAGTATTTT. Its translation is CATSRGGETDTQYF.

CDR3 DNA sequence: TGTGCCAGCAGCCCCCCGGACAGTCAGCCCTCCTACGAGCAGTACTTC. This encodes CASSPPDSQPSYEQYF. The chain is built from TRBV7-9 and TRBJ2-7, with a possible D match to TRBD1 (6 bases). Germline CDR1 SEHNR, CDR2 FQNEAQ (reference sequence). There are 16 residues in the CDR3. The V end lost 5 bases, the J end lost 0 bases, and 17 bases lay between the germline ends.

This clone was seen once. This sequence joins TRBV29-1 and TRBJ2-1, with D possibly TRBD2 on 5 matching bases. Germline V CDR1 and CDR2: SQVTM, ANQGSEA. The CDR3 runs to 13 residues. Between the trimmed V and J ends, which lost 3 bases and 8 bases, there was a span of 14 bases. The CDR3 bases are TGCAGCGTTGATTTTGGAGGAATCTATGAGCAGTTCTTC. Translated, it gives CSVDFGGIYEQFF.

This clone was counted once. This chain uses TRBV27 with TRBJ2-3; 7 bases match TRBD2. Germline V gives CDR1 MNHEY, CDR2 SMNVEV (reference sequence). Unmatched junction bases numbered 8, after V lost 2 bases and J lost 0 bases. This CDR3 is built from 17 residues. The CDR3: CASSLDPGAGSTDTQYF. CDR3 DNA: TGTGCCAGCAGTTTAGACCCCGGAGCGGGAAGCACAGATACGCAGTATTTT.

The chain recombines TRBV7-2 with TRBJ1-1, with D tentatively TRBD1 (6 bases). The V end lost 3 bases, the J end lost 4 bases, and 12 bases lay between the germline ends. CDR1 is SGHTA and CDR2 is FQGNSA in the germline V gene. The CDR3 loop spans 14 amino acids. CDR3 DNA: TGTGCCAGCAGCTTCCAGGGGAAGGTCACTGAAGCTTTCTTT. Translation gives CASSFQGKVTEAFF. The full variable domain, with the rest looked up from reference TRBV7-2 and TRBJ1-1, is GAGVSQSPSNKVTEKGKDVELRCDPISGHTALYWYRQSLGQGLEFLIYFQGNSAPDKSGLPSDRFSAERTGGSVSTLTIQRTQQEDSAVYLCASSFQGKVTEAFFGQGTRLTVV.

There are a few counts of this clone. The CDR3: CASSLIVGQDTEAFF. The CDR3 coding sequence is TGCGCCAGCAGCTTGATCGTAGGGCAGGACACTGAAGCTTTCTTT. V and J are TRBV5-1 and TRBJ1-1; no definite D call. The ends were cut back, 1 base at V and 3 bases at J, with 13 bases in the middle. There are 15 residues in the CDR3. From germline, CDR1 is SGHRS and CDR2 YFSETQ. The full variable domain, with the rest looked up from reference TRBV5-1 and TRBJ1-1, is KAGVTQTPRYLIKTRGQQVTLSCSPISGHRSVSWYQQTPGQGLQFLFEYFSETQRNKGNFPGRFSGRQFSNSRSEMNVSTLELGDSALYLCASSLIVGQDTEAFFGQGTRLTVV.

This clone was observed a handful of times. The CDR3 region has the DNA TGTGCCAGCAGCGTAGAGGACAACAATCAGCCCCAGCATTTT. Protein: CASSVEDNNQPQHF. V and J are TRBV9 and TRBJ1-5, with a possible D match to TRBD1 (5 bases). Between the trimmed V and J ends, which lost 0 bases and 3 bases, there was a span of 7 bases. The CDR3 contains 14 residues. Germline V gene lookup returns CDR1 SGDLS and CDR2 YYNGEE.

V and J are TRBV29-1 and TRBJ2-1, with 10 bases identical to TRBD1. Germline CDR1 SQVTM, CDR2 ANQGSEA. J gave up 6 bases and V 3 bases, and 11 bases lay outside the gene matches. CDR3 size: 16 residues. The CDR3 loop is CSVDGFRDRGFNEQFF. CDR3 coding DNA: TGCAGCGTTGATGGGTTCCGGGACAGGGGTTTCAATGAGCAGTTCTTC.

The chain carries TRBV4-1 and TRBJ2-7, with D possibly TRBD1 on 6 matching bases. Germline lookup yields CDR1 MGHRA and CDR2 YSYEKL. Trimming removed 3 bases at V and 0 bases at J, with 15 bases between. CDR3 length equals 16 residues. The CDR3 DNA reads TGCGCCAGCAGCCACCGGTCCGGGACACTCTCCTACGAGCAGTACTTC. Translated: CASSHRSGTLSYEQYF.

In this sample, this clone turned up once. The CDR3 loop is CASSETPGTYSYEQYF. CDR3 nucleotide sequence: TGCGCCAGCAGTGAGACCCCCGGGACGTATTCCTACGAGCAGTACTTC. The rearrangement joins TRBV10-1 to TRBJ2-7; D tentatively fits TRBD1 or TRBD2 (5 bases each). V lost 2 bases and J lost 1, with 15 bases in between. The V gene's germline CDR1 is WNHNN and CDR2 SYGVQD (reference sequence). The length of the CDR3 is 16 residues.

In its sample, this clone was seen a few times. The CDR3 DNA follows: TGTGCCAGCAGCTTAGATGGGAACCAGCCCCAGCATTTT. Translated: CASSLDGNQPQHF. J is TRBJ1-5 and V is TRBV7-8, with D hard to call. The CDR3 runs 13 residues. Deletions cut 1 base from V and 7 bases from J, with 8 bases between. Per the germline V gene, CDR1 is SGHVS and CDR2 is FQNEAQ.

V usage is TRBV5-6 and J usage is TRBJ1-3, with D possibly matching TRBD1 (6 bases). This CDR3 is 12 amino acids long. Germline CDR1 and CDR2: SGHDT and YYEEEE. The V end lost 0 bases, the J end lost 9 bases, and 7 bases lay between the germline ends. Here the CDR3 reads CASSLEGGTIYF. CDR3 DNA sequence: TGTGCCAGCAGCTTGGAAGGGGGCACCATATATTTT.

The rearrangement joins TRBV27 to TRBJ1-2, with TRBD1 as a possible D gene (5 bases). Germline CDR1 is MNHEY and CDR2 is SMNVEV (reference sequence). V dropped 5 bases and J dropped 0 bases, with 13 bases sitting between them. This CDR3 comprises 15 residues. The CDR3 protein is CASSPRQLANYGYTF. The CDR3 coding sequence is TGTGCCAGCAGTCCCCGACAGCTAGCTAACTATGGCTACACCTTC.

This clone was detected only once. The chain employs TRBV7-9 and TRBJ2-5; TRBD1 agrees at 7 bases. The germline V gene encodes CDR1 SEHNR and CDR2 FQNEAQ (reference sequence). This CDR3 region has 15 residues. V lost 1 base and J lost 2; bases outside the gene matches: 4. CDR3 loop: CASSLGARGQETQYF. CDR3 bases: TGTGCCAGCAGCTTAGGGGCCAGGGGGCAAGAGACCCAGTACTTC.

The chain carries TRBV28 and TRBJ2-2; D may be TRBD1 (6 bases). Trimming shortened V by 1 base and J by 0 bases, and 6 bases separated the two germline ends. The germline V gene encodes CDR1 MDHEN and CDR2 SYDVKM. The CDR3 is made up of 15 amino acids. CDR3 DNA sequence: TGTGCCAGCAGTTTATACAGGGCGAACACCGGGGAGCTGTTTTTT. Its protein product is CASSLYRANTGELFF.

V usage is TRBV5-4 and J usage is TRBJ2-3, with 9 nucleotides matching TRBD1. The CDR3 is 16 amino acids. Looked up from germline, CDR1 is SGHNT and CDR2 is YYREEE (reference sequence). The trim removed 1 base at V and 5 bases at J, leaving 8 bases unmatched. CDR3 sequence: CASSLIWDRAGDTQYF. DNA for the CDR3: TGTGCCAGCAGCTTGATCTGGGACAGGGCGGGAGATACGCAGTATTTT.

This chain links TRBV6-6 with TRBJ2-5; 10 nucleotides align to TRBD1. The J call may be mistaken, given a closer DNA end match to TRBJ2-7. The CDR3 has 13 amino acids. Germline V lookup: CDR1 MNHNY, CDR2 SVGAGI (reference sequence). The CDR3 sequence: CAIRDRGNYEQYF. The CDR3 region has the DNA TGTGCCATCCGGGACAGGGGTAACTACGAGCAGTACTTC.

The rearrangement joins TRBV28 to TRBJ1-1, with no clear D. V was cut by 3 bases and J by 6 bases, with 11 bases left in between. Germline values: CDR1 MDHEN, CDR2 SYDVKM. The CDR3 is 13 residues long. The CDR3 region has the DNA TGTGCCAGCAGTTTCGACGGATACTCTGAAGCTTTCTTT. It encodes CASSFDGYSEAFF.

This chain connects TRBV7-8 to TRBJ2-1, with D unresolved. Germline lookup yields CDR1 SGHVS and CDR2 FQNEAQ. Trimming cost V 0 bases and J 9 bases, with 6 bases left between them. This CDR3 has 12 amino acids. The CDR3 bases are TGTGCCAGCAGCTTAGCAACGCGTGAGCAGTTCTTC. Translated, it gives CASSLATREQFF. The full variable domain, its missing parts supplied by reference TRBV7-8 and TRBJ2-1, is GAGVSQSPRYKVAKRGQDVALRCDPISGHVSLFWYQQALGQGPEFLTYFQNEAQLDKSGLPSDRFFAERPEGSVSTLKIQRTQQEDSAVYLCASSLATREQFFGPGTRLTVL.

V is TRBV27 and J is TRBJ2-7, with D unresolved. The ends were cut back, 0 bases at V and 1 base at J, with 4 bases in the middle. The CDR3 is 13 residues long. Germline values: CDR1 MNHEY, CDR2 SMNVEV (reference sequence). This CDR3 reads CASSLSQSYEQYF. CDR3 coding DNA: TGTGCCAGCAGTTTATCGCAATCCTACGAGCAGTACTTC.

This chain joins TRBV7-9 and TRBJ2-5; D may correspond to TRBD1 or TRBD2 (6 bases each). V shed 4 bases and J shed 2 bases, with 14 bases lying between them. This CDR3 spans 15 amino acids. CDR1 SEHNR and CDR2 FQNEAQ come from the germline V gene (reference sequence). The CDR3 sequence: CASSSGGTSQETQYF. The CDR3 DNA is TGTGCCAGCAGCTCCGGAGGGACATCTCAAGAGACCCAGTACTTC.

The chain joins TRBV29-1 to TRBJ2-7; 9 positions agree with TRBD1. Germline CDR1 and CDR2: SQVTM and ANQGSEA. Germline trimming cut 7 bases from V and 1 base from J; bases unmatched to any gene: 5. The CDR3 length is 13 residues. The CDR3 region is CSAAGTGSYEQYF. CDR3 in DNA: TGCAGCGCCGCCGGGACAGGGTCCTACGAGCAGTACTTC.

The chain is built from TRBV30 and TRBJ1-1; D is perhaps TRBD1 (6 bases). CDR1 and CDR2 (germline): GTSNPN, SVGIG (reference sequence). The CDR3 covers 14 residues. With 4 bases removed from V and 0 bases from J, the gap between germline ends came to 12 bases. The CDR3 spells CAWNVEGVNTEAFF. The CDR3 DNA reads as TGTGCCTGGAATGTAGAGGGGGTGAACACTGAAGCTTTCTTT.